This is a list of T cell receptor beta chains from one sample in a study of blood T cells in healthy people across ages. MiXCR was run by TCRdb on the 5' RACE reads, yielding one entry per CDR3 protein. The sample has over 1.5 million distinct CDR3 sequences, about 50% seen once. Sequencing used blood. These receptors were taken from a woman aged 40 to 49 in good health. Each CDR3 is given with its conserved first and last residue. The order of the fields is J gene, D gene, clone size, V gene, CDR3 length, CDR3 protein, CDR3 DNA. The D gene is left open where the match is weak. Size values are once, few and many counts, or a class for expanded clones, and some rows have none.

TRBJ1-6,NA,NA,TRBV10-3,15,CAISENPRQPSPLHF,TGTGCCATCAGTGAGAACCCCCGTCAACCTTCACCCCTCCACTTT
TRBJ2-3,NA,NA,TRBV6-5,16,CASSYADTPSTDTQYF,TGTGCCAGCAGTTACGCGGACACACCTAGCACAGATACGCAGTATTTT
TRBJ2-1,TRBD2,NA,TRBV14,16,CASSRGGTSGNNEQFF,TGTGCCAGCAGCCGAGGGGGGACTAGCGGAAACAATGAGCAGTTCTTC
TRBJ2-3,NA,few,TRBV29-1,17,CSVEESSRQVRPDTQYF,TGCAGCGTTGAAGAATCTAGTCGACAGGTGAGGCCTGATACGCAGTATTTT
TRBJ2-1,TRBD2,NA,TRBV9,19,CASSVGPPLLSGGRNEQFF,TGTGCCAGCAGCGTAGGCCCCCCGTTGTTGTCGGGGGGGAGGAATGAGCAGTTCTTC
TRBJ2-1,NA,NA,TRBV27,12,CASNRPGSEQFF,TGTGCCAGCAATCGACCCGGGAGTGAGCAGTTCTTC
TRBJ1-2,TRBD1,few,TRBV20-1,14,CSAARQGASYGYTF,TGCAGTGCTGCCCGACAGGGGGCAAGCTATGGCTACACCTTC
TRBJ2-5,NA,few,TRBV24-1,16,CATSDSGVGTQETQYF,TGTGCCACCAGTGATTCCGGTGTGGGGACACAAGAGACCCAGTACTTC
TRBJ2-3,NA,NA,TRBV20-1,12,CSAGSRSDTQYF,TGCAGTGCCGGAAGCCGGTCAGATACGCAGTATTTT
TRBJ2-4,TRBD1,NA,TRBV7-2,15,CASSSPDRGQDIQYF,TGTGCCAGCAGCTCCCCAGACAGGGGGCAAGACATTCAGTACTTC
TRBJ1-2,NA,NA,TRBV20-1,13,CSATREGHGGYTF,TGCAGTGCAACCCGTGAGGGGCATGGTGGCTACACCTTC
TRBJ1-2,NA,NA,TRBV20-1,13,CSAPQGENYGYTF,TGCAGTGCTCCGCAGGGAGAAAACTATGGCTACACCTTC
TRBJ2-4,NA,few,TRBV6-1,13,CASSVRAPSIQYF,TGTGCCAGCAGTGTCCGGGCCCCAAGCATTCAGTACTTC
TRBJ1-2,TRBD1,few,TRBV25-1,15,CASSEPRDRGYGYTF,TGTGCCAGCAGTGAACCCCGGGACAGGGGCTATGGCTACACCTTC
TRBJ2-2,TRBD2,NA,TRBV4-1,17,CASSQDSGGPNTGELFF,TGCGCCAGCAGCCAAGATAGCGGGGGCCCGAACACCGGGGAGCTGTTTTTT
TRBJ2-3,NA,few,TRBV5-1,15,CASSPASRDTDTQYF,TGCGCCAGCAGCCCCGCGTCCAGGGATACAGATACGCAGTATTTT
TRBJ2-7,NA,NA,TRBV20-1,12,CSARSGHDEQYF,TGCAGTGCTAGATCGGGACACGACGAGCAGTACTTC
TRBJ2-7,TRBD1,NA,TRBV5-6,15,CASSSLTGESYEQYF,TGTGCCAGCAGCTCCCTTACAGGGGAATCCTACGAGCAGTACTTC
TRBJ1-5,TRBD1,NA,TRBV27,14,CASSLTGVREPQHF,TGTGCCAGCAGTTTGACAGGGGTTCGGGAGCCCCAGCATTTT
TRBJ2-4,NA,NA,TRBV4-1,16,CASSQDSSGAQDIQYF,TGCGCCAGCAGCCAAGATAGCTCAGGGGCTCAAGACATTCAGTACTTC
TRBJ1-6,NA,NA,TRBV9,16,CASSVGQSSYNSPLHF,TGTGCCAGCAGCGTAGGACAGAGCTCCTATAATTCACCCCTCCACTTT
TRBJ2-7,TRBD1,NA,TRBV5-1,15,CASSPDRGIIDEQYF,TGCGCCAGCAGCCCTGACAGGGGGATCATAGACGAGCAGTACTTC
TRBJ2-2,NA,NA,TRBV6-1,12,CASEENTGELFF,TGTGCCAGCGAGGAGAACACCGGGGAGCTGTTTTTT
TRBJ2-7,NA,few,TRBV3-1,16,CASSPPSQGRGNEQYF,TGTGCCAGCAGCCCCCCCAGTCAGGGCCGAGGGAACGAGCAGTACTTC
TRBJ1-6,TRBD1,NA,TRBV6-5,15,CASRRDRAENSPLHF,TGTGCCAGCAGACGCGACAGGGCAGAGAATTCACCCCTCCACTTT
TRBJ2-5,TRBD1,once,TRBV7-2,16,CASTSPAYRGYNEQYF,TGTGCCAGCACCTCTCCCGCGTACAGGGGGTACAATGAGCAGTACTTC
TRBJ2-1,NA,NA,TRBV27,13,CASSVGEKNEQFF,TGTGCCAGCAGTGTTGGGGAGAAGAATGAGCAGTTCTTC
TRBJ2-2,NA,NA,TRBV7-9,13,CASSNQGTGELFF,TGTGCCAGCAGCAACCAGGGAACCGGGGAGCTGTTTTTT
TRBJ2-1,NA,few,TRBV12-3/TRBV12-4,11,CASSFSGTKFF,TGTGCCAGCAGTTTTTCGGGGACAAAGTTCTTC
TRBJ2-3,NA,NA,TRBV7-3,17,CASSWVGGSGSTDTQYF,TGTGCCAGCAGCTGGGTGGGGGGCTCAGGGAGCACAGATACGCAGTATTTT
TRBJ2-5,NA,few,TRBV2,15,CASRDLTGFQETQYF,TGTGCCAGCAGGGACTTAACAGGGTTCCAAGAGACCCAGTACTTC
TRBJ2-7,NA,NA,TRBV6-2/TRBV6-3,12,CASAGQSYEQYF,TGTGCCAGCGCTGGACAGTCCTACGAGCAGTACTTC
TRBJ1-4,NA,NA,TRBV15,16,CATSRDGGATNEKLFF,TGTGCCACCAGCAGAGATGGCGGAGCAACTAATGAAAAACTGTTTTTT
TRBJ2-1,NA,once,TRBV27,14,CASRQGTLYNEQFF,TGTGCCAGCAGGCAGGGGACCCTATACAATGAGCAGTTCTTC
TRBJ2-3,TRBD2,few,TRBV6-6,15,CASRRLAGNTDTQYF,TGTGCCAGCAGACGACTAGCGGGGAACACAGATACGCAGTATTTT
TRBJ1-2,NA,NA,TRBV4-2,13,CASSQKGDYGYTF,TGTGCCAGCAGCCAAAAGGGTGACTATGGCTACACCTTC
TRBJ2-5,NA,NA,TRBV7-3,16,CASSLTPVSLQETQYF,TGTGCCAGCAGCTTAACTCCCGTGTCACTCCAAGAGACCCAGTACTTC
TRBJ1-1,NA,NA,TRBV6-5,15,CASSRGGHLNTEAFF,TGTGCCAGCAGTAGAGGAGGGCATTTGAACACTGAAGCTTTCTTT
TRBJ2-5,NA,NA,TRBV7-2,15,CASSLAGEHFETQYF,TGTGCCAGCAGCTTAGCAGGGGAACATTTCGAGACCCAGTACTTC
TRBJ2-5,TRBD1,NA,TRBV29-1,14,CSVGTGGYQETQYF,TGCAGCGTTGGGACAGGGGGCTATCAAGAGACCCAGTACTTC
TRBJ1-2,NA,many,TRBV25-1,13,CASSAHFDYGYTF,TGTGCCAGCAGTGCTCATTTCGACTATGGCTACACCTTC
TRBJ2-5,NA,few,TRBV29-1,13,CSAKQGTPETQYF,TGCAGCGCCAAACAGGGGACTCCAGAGACCCAGTACTTC
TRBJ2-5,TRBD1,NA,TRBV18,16,CASSRTTGGTGETQYF,TGTGCCAGCTCACGGACGACAGGGGGCACTGGGGAGACCCAGTACTTC
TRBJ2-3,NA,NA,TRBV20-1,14,CSASEGEVTDTQYF,TGCAGTGCTAGTGAGGGGGAAGTCACAGATACGCAGTATTTT
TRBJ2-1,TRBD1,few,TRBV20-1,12,CSARHRGNEQFF,TGCAGTGCTAGACACAGGGGCAATGAGCAGTTCTTC
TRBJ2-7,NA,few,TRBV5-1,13,CASTMEGIREQYF,TGCGCCAGCACCATGGAAGGGATCCGCGAGCAGTACTTC